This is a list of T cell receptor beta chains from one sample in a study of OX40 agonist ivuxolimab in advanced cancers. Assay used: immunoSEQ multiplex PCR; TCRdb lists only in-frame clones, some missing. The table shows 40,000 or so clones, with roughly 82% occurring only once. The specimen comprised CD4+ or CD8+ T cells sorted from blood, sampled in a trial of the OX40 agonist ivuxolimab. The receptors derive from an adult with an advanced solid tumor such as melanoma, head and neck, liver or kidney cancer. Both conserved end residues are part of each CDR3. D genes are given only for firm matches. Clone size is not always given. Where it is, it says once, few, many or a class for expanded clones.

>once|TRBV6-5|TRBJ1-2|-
CASSYSGTSTGYTF
TGTGCCAGCAGTTACTCGGGGACCTCGACGGGCTACACCTTC
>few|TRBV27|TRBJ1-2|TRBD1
CASSLRVRGQGYTF
TGTGCCAGCAGTCTCCGGGTCAGGGGGCAAGGCTACACCTTC
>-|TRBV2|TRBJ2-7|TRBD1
CASSGTGSVYEQYF
TGTGCCAGCAGTGGGACAGGGTCTGTATACGAGCAGTACTTC
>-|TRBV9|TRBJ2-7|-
CASSVDHSSYEQYF
TGTGCCAGCAGCGTAGATCATAGCAGCTACGAGCAGTACTTC
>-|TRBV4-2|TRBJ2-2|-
CASSPFLGRVGGGELFF
TGTGCCAGCAGCCCTTTCTTGGGTAGGGTAGGGGGCGGGGAGCTGTTTTTT
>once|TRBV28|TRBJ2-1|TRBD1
CASSLSWTGRILINEQFF
TGTGCCAGCAGTCTCAGCTGGACAGGGAGGATTTTGATCAATGAGCAGTTCTTC
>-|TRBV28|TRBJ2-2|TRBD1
CASSDDRVRANTGELFF
TGTGCCAGCAGTGACGACAGGGTCAGAGCGAACACCGGGGAGCTGTTTTTT
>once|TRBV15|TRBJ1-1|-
CATSRDKGMNTEAFF
TGTGCCACCAGCAGAGATAAGGGTATGAACACTGAAGCTTTCTTT
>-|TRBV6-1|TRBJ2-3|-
CASSDVGLPSTHTQYF
TGTGCCAGCAGTGATGTGGGCCTCCCTAGCACGCATACGCAGTATTTT
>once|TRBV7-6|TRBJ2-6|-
CASSLGIHSGANVLTF
TGTGCCAGCAGCTTAGGGATTCACTCTGGGGCCAACGTCCTGACTTTC
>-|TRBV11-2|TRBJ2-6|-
CASSRDGFSGANVLTF
TGTGCCAGCAGCCGGGACGGATTCTCTGGGGCCAACGTCCTGACTTTC
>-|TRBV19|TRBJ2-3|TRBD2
CASSIEGGRAPYF
TGTGCCAGTAGTATAGAAGGCGGGAGGGCCCCGTATTTT
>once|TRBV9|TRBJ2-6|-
CASSVRGLVLSGANVLTF
TGTGCCAGCAGCGTACGAGGGCTAGTGCTATCTGGGGCCAACGTCCTGACTTTC
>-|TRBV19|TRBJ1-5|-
CASSPGGSNQPQHF
TGTGCCAGTTCCCCGGGGGGGAGCAATCAGCCCCAGCATTTT
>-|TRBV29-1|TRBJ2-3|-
CSGTSTDTQYF
TGCAGCGGAACTAGCACAGATACGCAGTATTTT
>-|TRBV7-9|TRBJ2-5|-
CASSLRGAGGPIETQYF
TGTGCCAGCAGCTTAAGGGGGGCCGGGGGGCCGATAGAGACCCAGTACTTC
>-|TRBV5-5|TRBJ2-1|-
CASSLGGRDDEQFF
TGTGCCAGCAGCTTGGGAGGCAGGGACGATGAGCAGTTCTTC
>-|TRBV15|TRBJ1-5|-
CATSRDRWRSNQPQHF
TGTGCCACCAGCAGAGATCGATGGCGTAGCAATCAGCCCCAGCATTTT